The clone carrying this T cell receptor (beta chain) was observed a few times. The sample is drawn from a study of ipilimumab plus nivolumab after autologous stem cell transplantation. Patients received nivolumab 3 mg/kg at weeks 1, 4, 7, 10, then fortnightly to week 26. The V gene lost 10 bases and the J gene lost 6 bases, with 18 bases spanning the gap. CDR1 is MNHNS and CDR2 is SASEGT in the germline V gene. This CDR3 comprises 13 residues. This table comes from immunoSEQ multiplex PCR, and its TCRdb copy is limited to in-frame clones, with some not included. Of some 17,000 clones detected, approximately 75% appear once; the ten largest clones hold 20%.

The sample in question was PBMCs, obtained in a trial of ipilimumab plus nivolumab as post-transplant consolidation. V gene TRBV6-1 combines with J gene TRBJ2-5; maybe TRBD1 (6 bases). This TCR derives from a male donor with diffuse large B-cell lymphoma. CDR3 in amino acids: CATDSRDVKTQYF. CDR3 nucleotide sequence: TGTGCCACGGACAGCAGGGACGTGAAGACCCAGTACTTC.